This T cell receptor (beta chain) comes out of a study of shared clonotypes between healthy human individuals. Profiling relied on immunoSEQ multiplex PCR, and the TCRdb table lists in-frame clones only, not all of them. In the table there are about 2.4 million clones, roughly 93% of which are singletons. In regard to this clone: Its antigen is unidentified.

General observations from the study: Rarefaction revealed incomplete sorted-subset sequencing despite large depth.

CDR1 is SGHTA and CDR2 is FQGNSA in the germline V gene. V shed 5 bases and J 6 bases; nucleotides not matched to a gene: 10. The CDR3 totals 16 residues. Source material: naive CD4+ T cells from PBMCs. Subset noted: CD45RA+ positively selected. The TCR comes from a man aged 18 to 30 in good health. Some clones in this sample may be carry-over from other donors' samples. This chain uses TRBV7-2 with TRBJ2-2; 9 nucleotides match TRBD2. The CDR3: CASSQRTSVLAGELFF. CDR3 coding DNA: TGTGCCAGCAGCCAACGGACTAGCGTTCTGGCCGGGGAGCTGTTTTTT.